Following are 13 T cell receptor beta chains from one sample sequenced in a study of T cells in Graves' hyperthyroidism and ophthalmopathy. Amplified regions were TCR beta CDR3 sequences from RNA transcripts. Using the HTBI primer set, a first-round RT-PCR was run on the TCR CDR3. TCRdb re-called the multiplex PCR reads through MiXCR, storing one row per CDR3 protein. The data hold a few hundred thousand distinct CDR3 sequences, with around 16% observed a single time. Input material: blood. The receptors come from a woman between 40 and 55 years old with Graves' ophthalmopathy.

V is TRBV2 and J is TRBJ2-3; no firm D call. CDR1 and CDR2 (germline): SNHLY, FYNNEI. V was cut by 3 bases and J by 2 bases, with 9 bases left in between. The CDR3 has 14 residues. The CDR3 DNA sequence: TGTGCCAGCAGTGACACCGTTTCCACAGATACGCAGTATTTT. Residues: CASSDTVSTDTQYF.

In its sample, this clonotype was seen a few times. The chain couples TRBV30 to TRBJ1-1, with 9 bases that match TRBD1. This CDR3 has 14 residues. Germline CDR1 GTSNPN, CDR2 SVGIG (reference sequence). V lost 3 bases to trimming and J lost 4 bases; unmatched junction nucleotides: 6. In DNA, the CDR3 is TGTGCCTGGAGCCGGACAGGGGCGAGCACTGAAGCTTTCTTT. Protein sequence: CAWSRTGASTEAFF.

The table lists this clonotype with a few counts. The chain uses TRBV6-1 and TRBJ1-2; no firm D call. The germline V gene has CDR1 MNHNS and CDR2 SASEGT. CDR3 length: 13 residues. V was shortened by 6 bases and J by 0 bases, with 8 bases between the two germline ends. Here the CDR3 reads CASSPFANYGYTF. DNA for the CDR3: TGTGCCAGCAGCCCATTCGCTAACTATGGCTACACCTTC.

This clonotype was detected many times. The chain joins TRBV19 to TRBJ1-1, with D uncertain. Germline assignment: CDR1 LNHDA and CDR2 SQIVND (reference sequence). The CDR3 consists of 14 residues. Here the CDR3 DNA reads TGTGCATCCTCTTGGGGTCAGCTAAACACTGAAGCTTTCTTT. The encoded protein is CASSWGQLNTEAFF.

Note on this clonotype: This may come from a read error, since a much larger clone is one base off. This sequence joins TRBV3-1 and TRBJ2-1, with 8 positions matching TRBD2. V lost 1 base to trimming and J lost 8 bases; unmatched junction nucleotides: 1. Germline V gives CDR1 LGHDT, CDR2 YNNKEL (reference sequence). The CDR3 length is 13 residues. The CDR3, as DNA: TGTGCCAGCAGCCAAGCGGGGGGGCATGAGCAGTTCTTC. Translation: CASSQAGGHEQFF.

This clonotype was detected many times. The gene calls are TRBV7-3 and TRBJ2-5; no definite D call. CDR3 length: 15 amino acids. With 0 bases removed from V and 3 bases from J, the gap between germline ends came to 11 bases. Germline values: CDR1 SGHTA, CDR2 FQGTGA. The CDR3 coding sequence is TGTGCCAGCAGCTTAACGTTGGACCGAAAAGAGACCCAGTACTTC. This sequence encodes CASSLTLDRKETQYF.

This clonotype appeared many times. The chain recombines TRBV28 with TRBJ2-4, with D possibly matching TRBD2 (6 bases). The CDR3 extends over 20 amino acids. Trimming cost V 10 bases and J 2 bases, with 33 bases left between them. The V gene's germline CDR1 is MDHEN and CDR2 SYDVKM. Here the CDR3 reads CATFSLWNGSKVGTKNIQYF. Written as DNA, the CDR3 is TGTGCCACCTTCAGTTTGTGGAACGGGAGTAAGGTTGGAACCAAAAACATTCAGTACTTC.

This clonotype has a handful of counts. V is TRBV6-1 and J is TRBJ2-1; TRBD2 is a possible D gene (7 bases). Germline CDR1 is MNHNS and CDR2 is SASEGT. Trimming took off 6 bases at V and 6 bases at J, with 15 bases between the two ends. The CDR3 runs to 14 residues. The CDR3 DNA follows: TGTGCCAGCAGGAGGGGGGGGGCCCTCAATGAGCAGTTCTTC. This encodes CASRRGGALNEQFF.

This clonotype was seen just once. The V gene is TRBV7-2, the J gene TRBJ2-1; TRBD2 agrees at 9 bases. Unmatched junction bases numbered 22, after V lost 2 bases and J lost 5 bases. CDR3 length equals 21 residues. CDR1 is SGHTA, CDR2 FQGNSA, per germline. The CDR3 sequence is CASSLFYLGATSGDGNNEQFF. DNA for the CDR3: TGTGCCAGCAGCTTATTCTACTTAGGAGCGACTAGCGGAGATGGAAACAATGAGCAGTTCTTC.

This clonotype turned up a few times. J is TRBJ1-5 and V is TRBV20-1; unclear D gene. Trimming removed 5 bases from V and 0 bases from J, with 11 bases in between. Germline lookup yields CDR1 DFQATT and CDR2 SNEGSKA (reference sequence). This CDR3 has 14 residues. CDR3 DNA: TGCAGTGCTCGGGAGCCCCCTAGCAATCAGCCCCAGCATTTT. Protein product: CSAREPPSNQPQHF.

This clonotype showed up just a few times. The chain has TRBV20-1 and TRBJ2-7; 12 nucleotides line up with TRBD2. This CDR3 comprises 13 residues. The V gene's germline CDR1 is DFQATT and CDR2 SNEGSKA (reference sequence). CDR3 nucleotides: TGCGGGGCTAGCGGGAGGGCTCCCTACGAGCAGTACTTC. Translating it yields CGASGRAPYEQYF.

This clonotype occurred a few times. Since a much larger clone is just one base distant, this may be a read error. The chain employs TRBV3-1 and TRBJ1-6; D call uncertain. Trimming left V 4 bases short and J 0 bases short, with 7 bases between. CDR3 size: 15 residues. CDR1 is LGHDT and CDR2 is YNNKEL in the germline V gene (reference sequence). The CDR3 protein is CASSRGSSYNSPLHF. DNA of the CDR3: TGTGCCAGCAGCCGAGGAAGCTCCTATAATTCACCCCTCCACTTT. Complete variable domain (other parts from reference TRBV3-1 and TRBJ1-6): DTAVSQTPKYLVTQMGNDKSIKCEQNLGHDTMYWYKQDSKKFLKIMFSYNNKELIINETVPNRFSPKSPDKAHLNLHINSLELGDSAVYFCASSRGSSYNSPLHFGNGTRLTVT.

This clonotype has at least ten counts. Germline and junction disagree at one end, which may indicate a read error. This chain joins TRBV2 and TRBJ2-5; 8 positions agree with TRBD2. This CDR3 is built from 13 residues. Germline V gene data show CDR1 as SNHLY and CDR2 as FYNNEI. The CDR3 DNA reads as TGTGCCGGCAGAGCGGGAGTGGGAGAGACCCAGTACTTC. The encoded protein is CAGRAGVGETQYF.